The T cell receptor beta chain under discussion was sequenced for a study of cytomegalovirus exposure and HLA in healthy donors. Regarding the study as a whole: What a later analysis showed was that several of the most significant clusters appeared linked to common viral pathogens. In a later analysis, across HLA loci, associated TCR counts were highest for DRB1, lowest for HLA-C. A highly shared variant cluster was judged a likely technical artifact. The classifier reportedly diagnosed cytomegalovirus status with high sensitivity and specificity.

Use of 60 Vbeta and 13 Jbeta primers characterized the PCR. The repertoire was sequenced with immunoSEQ multiplex PCR; TCRdb's copy has only in-frame clones and lacks some. The table includes around 170,000 clones, 65% to 85% detected once. In the case of this clone: Its cognate antigen is unknown.

The specimen sequenced was PBMCs. The source is a man aged 45-65 years in good health and CMV-seronegative.

CDR3 loop: CACTGRTEAFF. The CDR3 DNA reads TGTGCCTGTACAGGGAGAACTGAAGCTTTCTTT. The rearrangement links TRBV30 to TRBJ1-1, with TRBD1 as a possible D gene (6 bases). Germline V gene data show CDR1 as GTSNPN and CDR2 as SVGIG (reference sequence). Trimming cost V 6 bases and J 5 bases, with 10 bases left between them. The CDR3 has 11 amino acids.